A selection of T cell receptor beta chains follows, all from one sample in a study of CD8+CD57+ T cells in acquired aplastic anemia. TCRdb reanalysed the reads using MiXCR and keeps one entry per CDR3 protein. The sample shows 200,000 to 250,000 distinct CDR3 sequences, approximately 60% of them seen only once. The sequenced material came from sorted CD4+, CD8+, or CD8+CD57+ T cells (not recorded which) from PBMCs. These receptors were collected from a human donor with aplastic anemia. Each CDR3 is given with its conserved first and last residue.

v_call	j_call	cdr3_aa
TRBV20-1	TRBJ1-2	CSARRTGGLYGYTF
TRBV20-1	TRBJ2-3	CSAIRGIVADTQYF
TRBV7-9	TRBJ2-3	CASSPSGDTQYF
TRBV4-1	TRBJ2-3	CASSLDREVVTDTQYF
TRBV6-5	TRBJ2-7	CASSSARFYEQYF
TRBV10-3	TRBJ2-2	CAIMDTGELFF
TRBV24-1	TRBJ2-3	CATSQGSTDTQYF
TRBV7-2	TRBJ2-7	CASSYISPSYEQYF
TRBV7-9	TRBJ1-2	CASSFRAKEMDYGYTF
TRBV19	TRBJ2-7	CASSVTGTTYEQYF
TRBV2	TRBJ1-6	CASSRGQSNSPLHF